These 14 T cell receptor beta chains share one sample of origin, sequenced in a study of T cell repertoires in cytomegalovirus infection. From the reads, TCRdb called clonotypes with MiXCR, one entry per CDR3 protein. Of some 900,000 distinct CDR3 sequences listed, about 33% are singletons. These receptors lack a known antigen. Sequences were derived from cultured CD8+ T cells from PBMCs, sampled from culture after CMV antigen stimulation. The receptors derive from a human donor in good health (CMV status not recorded). Some clones in this sample may be carry-over from other donors' samples.

This clonotype was observed a handful of times. The genes are TRBV7-2 and TRBJ2-7; D gene unclear. Germline-derived CDR1 and CDR2 are SGHTA and FQGNSA. The CDR3 sequence is 15 residues long. V was clipped by 5 bases and J by 3 bases, with 17 bases between them. The CDR3 DNA is TGTGCCAGCAGCGACTCTGACGCCACCTTCTACGAGCAGTACGTC. This codes for CASSDSDATFYEQYV.

The rearrangement links TRBV6-5 to TRBJ1-6; no clear D. The germline gives CDR1 MNHEY, CDR2 SVGAGI. The CDR3 has 16 amino acids. The germline V and J ends were trimmed by 0 bases and 7 bases, with 13 bases remaining between them. This chain's CDR3 is CASSYSTQAGNSPLHF. CDR3 bases: TGTGCCAGCAGTTACTCGACGCAGGCCGGGAATTCACCCCTCCACTTT.

A few counts support this clonotype. V gene TRBV7-6 combines with J gene TRBJ2-7, with 8 bases identical to TRBD2. The CDR3 extends over 17 amino acids. The V segment lost 5 bases and the J segment 0 bases; nucleotides outside the gene matches: 12. Germline V CDR1 and CDR2: SGHVS, FNYEAQ. Here the CDR3 DNA reads TGTGCCAGCAGCCTAGAAGGCGGGGGGATGAGCTCCTACGAGCAGTACTTC. Amino acid sequence: CASSLEGGGMSSYEQYF.

The sample holds many counts of this clonotype. V usage is TRBV12-3 or TRBV12-4 and J usage is TRBJ2-2; D is perhaps TRBD1 (5 bases). The CDR3 contains 14 residues. Trimming pared 8 bases from V and 4 bases from J, leaving 14 bases between. This CDR3 reads CASHHGHPTGELFF. CDR3 in DNA: TGTGCCAGCCACCATGGACACCCCACCGGGGAGCTGTTTTTT.

The chain employs TRBV12-3 or TRBV12-4 and TRBJ1-2, with D unresolved. The V end was cut by 3 bases, the J end by 7 bases, with 15 bases between. The CDR3 is made up of 14 amino acids. The CDR3 DNA reads as TGTGCCAGCAGTTTGGACCGAGGAGCAGGTGGCTACACCTTC. Its translation: CASSLDRGAGGYTF.

CDR3 residues: CASSSLRVRWETQYF. DNA for the CDR3: TGTGCCAGCAGCTCGCTTCGGGTTAGGTGGGAGACCCAGTACTTC. The chain has TRBV5-8 and TRBJ2-5; D is ambiguous. Looked up from germline, CDR1 is SGHTS and CDR2 is YDEGEE. Trimming took off 3 bases at V and 5 bases at J, with 17 bases between the two ends. There are 15 residues in the CDR3.

The CDR3 reads CATPSVEDYGYTF. CDR3 sequence (DNA): TGTGCCACCCCGAGCGTGGAAGACTATGGCTACACCTTC. The gene calls are TRBV27 and TRBJ1-2; unclear D gene. This CDR3 region has 13 residues. Germline CDR1 reads MNHEY; CDR2 reads SMNVEV (reference sequence). V lost 10 bases to trimming and J lost 3 bases, with 15 bases between them.

In this sample, this clonotype turned up a few times. This rearrangement joins TRBV7-2 to TRBJ1-2; tentatively, D is TRBD1 (5 bases). With 7 bases removed from V and 8 bases from J, the gap between germline ends came to 17 bases. This CDR3 is 13 amino acids long. Germline lookup yields CDR1 SGHTA and CDR2 FQGNSA. CDR3 residues: CASTGAQSGGYTF. DNA of the CDR3: TGTGCCAGCACCGGGGCCCAGAGTGGGGGCTACACCTTC.

This chain links TRBV19 with TRBJ2-2; TRBD1 matches 7 bases. V shed 3 bases and J 6 bases; nucleotides not matched to a gene: 7. CDR1 is LNHDA and CDR2 is SQIVND in the germline V gene (reference sequence). CDR3 size: 15 residues. CDR3 coding DNA: TGTGCCAGTAGTATCCCCGACAGGGTCCCCGGGGAGCTGTTTTTT. Translating gives CASSIPDRVPGELFF.

The chain uses TRBV15 and TRBJ1-5; the match to TRBD1 covers 7 bases. This CDR3 comprises 15 residues. Germline loops: CDR1 LNHNV, CDR2 YYDKDF (reference sequence). With V trimmed by 4 bases and J by 4 bases, 7 bases remained unmatched. The CDR3 bases are TGTGCCACCAGCACAGTCAGGGGGTTAAATCAGCCCCAGCATTTT. Its protein product is CATSTVRGLNQPQHF.

In its sample, this clonotype was seen many times. This chain links TRBV7-6 with TRBJ1-2, with no clear D. CDR1 and CDR2 (germline): SGHVS, FNYEAQ. The CDR3 runs to 11 residues. V dropped 4 bases and J dropped 5 bases, with 5 bases sitting between them. In nucleotides, the CDR3 is TGTGCCAGCAGCTCGGCATATGGCTACACCTTC. Translated, it gives CASSSAYGYTF.

The rearrangement uses TRBV6-2 or TRBV6-3 and TRBJ1-5; D unresolved. CDR1 is MNHEY and CDR2 is SVGEGT in the germline V gene. V was clipped by 8 bases and J by 11 bases, with 25 bases between them. This CDR3 has 15 residues. The CDR3 is CASGGRPEGSVAQHF. The CDR3 nucleotides are TGTGCCAGCGGCGGCAGGCCCGAAGGTAGCGTGGCCCAGCATTTT.

This clonotype turned up a few times. This chain connects TRBV12-3 or TRBV12-4 to TRBJ1-1; D perhaps matches TRBD1 (5 bases). V lost 7 bases and J 0 bases, leaving 12 bases between the germline ends. This CDR3 spans 14 amino acids. CDR3 protein: CASTFGGVNTEAFF. CDR3 nucleotide sequence: TGTGCCAGCACCTTCGGGGGAGTGAACACTGAAGCTTTCTTT.

This clonotype was recorded at least ten times. The chain has TRBV7-2 and TRBJ2-7, with 9 bases matching TRBD1. In germline, CDR1 is SGHTA, CDR2 FQGNSA. This CDR3 is 17 amino acids long. Unmatched junction bases numbered 12, after V lost 1 base and J lost 5 bases. CDR3 residues: CASSLGEVGTGLNEQYV. The CDR3 nucleotides are TGTGCCAGCAGCTTAGGAGAGGTGGGGACAGGGCTCAACGAGCAGTACGTC.